This T cell receptor beta chain appears in the sequencing data of a study of T cells in localized non-small cell lung cancer. V dropped 4 bases and J dropped 3 bases, with 10 bases sitting between them. The CDR3 spans 14 residues. Germline V gives CDR1 MGHRA, CDR2 YSYEKL. This clone was seen only once. Profiling relied on immunoSEQ multiplex PCR, and the TCRdb table lists in-frame clones only, not all of them. The repertoire holds tens of thousands of clones, with 75% to 90% as singletons. This material consisted of PBMCs, taken before any cancer treatment. This receptor was taken from a man aged 40 to 70 with stage II squamous cell lung carcinoma. V usage is TRBV4-1 and J usage is TRBJ1-5; D remains unclear. DNA for the CDR3: TGCGCCAGCAGCCCCGGGAGTAACAATCAGCCCCAGCATTTT. Translation gives CASSPGSNNQPQHF.